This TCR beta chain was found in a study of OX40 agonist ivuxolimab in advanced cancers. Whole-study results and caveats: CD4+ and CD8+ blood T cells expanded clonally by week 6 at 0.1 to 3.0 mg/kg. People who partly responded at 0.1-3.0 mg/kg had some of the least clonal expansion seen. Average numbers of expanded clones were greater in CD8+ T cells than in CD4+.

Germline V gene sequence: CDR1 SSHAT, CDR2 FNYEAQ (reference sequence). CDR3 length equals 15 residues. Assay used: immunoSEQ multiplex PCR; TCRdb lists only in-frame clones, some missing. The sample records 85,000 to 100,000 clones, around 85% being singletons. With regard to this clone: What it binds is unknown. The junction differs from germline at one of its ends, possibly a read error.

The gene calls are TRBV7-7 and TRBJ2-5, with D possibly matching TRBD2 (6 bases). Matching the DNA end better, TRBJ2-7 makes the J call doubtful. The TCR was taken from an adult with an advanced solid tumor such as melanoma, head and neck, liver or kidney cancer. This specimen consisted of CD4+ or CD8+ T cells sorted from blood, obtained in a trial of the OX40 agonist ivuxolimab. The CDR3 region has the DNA TGTGCTAGCAGCCCCTCGTTAGCGGCTGCCCACGAGCAGTACTTC. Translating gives CASSPSLAAAHEQYF.